The 14 T cell receptor beta chains below come from one sample, sequenced in a study of response to subunit inactivated influenza vaccine. One entry per CDR3 protein, called by TCRdb with MiXCR from the RT-PCR reads. In the table there are around 750,000 distinct CDR3 sequences, around 21% of which are singletons. The sample consisted of PBMCs from blood, taken more than 4 days after vaccination. Receptor source: a man in his fifties who received an inactivated influenza vaccine.

This clonotype turned up a few times. The chain couples TRBV29-1 to TRBJ2-5, with D maybe TRBD2 (7 bases). V was pared by 0 bases and J by 3 bases, with 11 bases between. The CDR3 contains 14 residues. CDR1 is SQVTM, CDR2 ANQGSEA, per germline. DNA for the CDR3: TGCAGCGTTGAAGATCAGGGGAGGGAAGAGACCCAGTACTTC. It encodes CSVEDQGREETQYF.

The sample holds a few counts of this clonotype. The rearrangement joins TRBV28 to TRBJ2-7, with D tentatively TRBD1 (5 bases). Trimming left V 3 bases short and J 6 bases short, with 18 bases between. The CDR3 totals 15 residues. The germline V gene encodes CDR1 MDHEN and CDR2 SYDVKM. The CDR3 nucleotides are TGTGCCAGCAGTTTGGGGCCTTCCCCACAGGTCGAGCAGTACTTC. The encoded protein is CASSLGPSPQVEQYF.

In this sample, this clonotype turned up a few times. J is TRBJ2-1 and V is TRBV20-1, with 8 positions matching TRBD2. V was clipped by 4 bases and J by 7 bases; unmatched bases: 9. The CDR3 contains 14 residues. Germline V lookup: CDR1 DFQATT, CDR2 SNEGSKA (reference sequence). This CDR3 reads CSAKSGRGANEQFF. The CDR3 DNA reads as TGCAGTGCTAAGAGCGGGAGAGGGGCGAATGAGCAGTTCTTC.

This clonotype was picked up a small number of times. This chain connects TRBV3-1 to TRBJ2-5, with 10 positions matching TRBD1. The V gene end was trimmed by 3 bases and the J gene end by 4 bases; junction bases not matched to a gene: 2. Germline CDR1 reads LGHDT; CDR2 reads YNNKEL (reference sequence). CDR3 length: 14 residues. CDR3 protein: CASSHRQGAETQYF. In DNA form, the CDR3 reads TGTGCCAGCAGCCACCGACAGGGGGCAGAGACCCAGTACTTC.

This clonotype was seen more than once but under ten times. The V call is TRBV4-2, the J call TRBJ2-5; 7 bases align to TRBD1. Germline V lookup: CDR1 LGHNA, CDR2 YNFKEQ. CDR3 length: 14 amino acids. The trim removed 4 bases at V and 3 bases at J, leaving 5 bases unmatched. In DNA, the CDR3 is TGTGCCAGCAGCCGAGGAGACAGGGAAGAGACCCAGTACTTC. It is translated as CASSRGDREETQYF.

This chain connects TRBV21-1 to TRBJ1-1. TRBV21-1 is reported as a pseudogene. This CDR3 is built from 11 residues. The CDR3 here is CAGDPVSEAFF. The CDR3 nucleotides are TGTGCCGGTGATCCAGTTAGTGAAGCTTTCTTT.

This clonotype has just a few counts. The chain combines TRBV10-3 with TRBJ2-2; D gene unclear. This CDR3 spans 14 amino acids. CDR1 ENHRY and CDR2 SYGVKD come from the germline V gene. Between the trimmed V and J ends, which lost 3 bases and 5 bases, there was a span of 10 bases. CDR3 in amino acids: CAISDIWETGELFF. The CDR3 DNA sequence: TGTGCCATCAGTGATATCTGGGAAACCGGGGAGCTGTTTTTT.

On this clonotype: The junction shows a germline mismatch at one end, possibly a read error. The genes are TRBV14 and TRBJ2-3; 7 nucleotides line up with TRBD2. Germline CDR1 is SGHDN and CDR2 is FVKESK. The CDR3 spans 16 residues. This CDR3 reads CAISPGLGLGTDTQYF. CDR3 sequence (DNA): TGTGCCATCAGCCCTGGGCTTGGACTAGGCACAGATACGCAGTATTTT.

The genes are TRBV6-2 or TRBV6-3 and TRBJ1-3; D might be TRBD1 (6 bases). Deletions cut 2 bases from V and 4 bases from J, with 15 bases between. The length of the CDR3 is 16 residues. CDR1 is MNHEY and CDR2 is SVGEGT in the germline V gene. Here the CDR3 DNA reads TGTGCCAGCAGTTACGGGGGCCTCCTTCAGGGAAACACCATATATTTT. This sequence encodes CASSYGGLLQGNTIYF.

The CDR3 coding sequence is TGCGCCAGCACAGGGCATAGCGGGGGCACAGATACGCAGTATTTT. As protein: CASTGHSGGTDTQYF. V gene TRBV5-1 combines with J gene TRBJ2-3; 8 nucleotides line up with TRBD2. The CDR3 has 15 amino acids. From germline, CDR1 is SGHRS and CDR2 YFSETQ. The junction had 7 bases not matched to a gene; V was cut back by 6 bases and J by 1 base.

The rearrangement joins TRBV28 to TRBJ2-3; weak D call: TRBD2 (6 bases). The germline gives CDR1 MDHEN, CDR2 SYDVKM. V shed 4 bases and J shed 0 bases, with 14 bases lying between them. The CDR3 spans 16 residues. For the CDR3, the DNA is TGTGCCAGCAGTTCCGGGGGAGGACTAAGCACAGATACGCAGTATTTT. Its protein product is CASSSGGGLSTDTQYF.

This clonotype turned up a few times. The chain recombines TRBV7-9 with TRBJ1-2, with 7 nucleotides matching TRBD1. The junction had 9 bases not matched to a gene; V was cut back by 5 bases and J by 3 bases. The germline V gene has CDR1 SEHNR and CDR2 FQNEAQ (reference sequence). The CDR3 loop spans 15 amino acids. CDR3 sequence (DNA): TGTGCCAGCAGCGCCGTCCGGGGACAGCACTATGGCTACACCTTC. This gives the protein CASSAVRGQHYGYTF.

This clonotype came up many times. V and J are TRBV20-1 and TRBJ1-4, with D possibly matching TRBD1 (6 bases). Germline CDR1 DFQATT, CDR2 SNEGSKA (reference sequence). V shed 3 bases and J shed 5 bases, with 10 bases lying between them. The length of the CDR3 is 13 residues. For the CDR3, the DNA is TGCAGTGCTAGTCTGCAGGGGAATGAAAAACTGTTTTTT. Residues: CSASLQGNEKLFF.

The CDR3 DNA reads TGTGCCAGCAGTACCGACAGGGGCACTGAAGCTTTCTTT. It specifies CASSTDRGTEAFF. The chain carries TRBV6-2 or TRBV6-3 and TRBJ1-1; 8 nucleotides agree with TRBD1. The CDR3 extends over 13 amino acids. Trimming cost V 5 bases and J 4 bases; bases outside gene matches: 3. The germline V gene encodes CDR1 MNHEY and CDR2 SVGEGT.